The present TCR beta chain was sequenced within a study of blood T cell repertoires in COVID-19. Study context: The origin of the acute and convalescent COVID-19 samples was the United States, Italy and Spain.

Original processing notes: Estimates of nucleated cell counts were drawn from the amplification of reference gene primers. The table came from immunoSEQ multiplex PCR; TCRdb's copy has only in-frame clones and leaves some out. V and J calls and clone size are copied from that table; D and trimming were computed from the DNA. The sample holds approximately 210,000 clones; 65% to 90% are singletons and the top ten take approximately 9%. The V gene lost 4 bases and the J gene lost 8 bases, with 11 bases spanning the gap. CDR1 is MNHNY, CDR2 SVGAGI, per germline (reference sequence). The CDR3 is made up of 12 amino acids. Cohort assignment relied on participant-reported clinical history.

The sequence came from a woman between 45 and 60 years old with acute COVID-19. The V and J genes are TRBV6-6 and TRBJ1-2; no clear D. The sequencing input was PBMCs or T cells enriched from blood (not recorded which). The CDR3 region is CASSSGSPGYTF. For the CDR3, the DNA is TGTGCCAGCAGTTCCGGGTCTCCGGGCTACACCTTC.